This TCR beta chain comes out of a study of cytomegalovirus exposure and HLA in healthy donors. Study findings and constraints: Despite most TCR sequences being rare, some public TCRs occurred in many donors.

CDR1 is SEHNR and CDR2 is FQNEAQ in the germline V gene (reference sequence). V dropped 2 bases and J dropped 4 bases, with 12 bases sitting between them. The CDR3 has 14 amino acids. With regard to this clone: What it binds is unknown.

The donors were part of the validation cohort of 120 or so subjects. That cohort was separate from the first cohort, which comprised fewer than 800 subjects. Produced via immunoSEQ multiplex PCR; TCRdb's table is partial and in-frame only. The table has some 120,000 clones, roughly 90% seen once; the top ten hold about 1.5%. The sequence derives from a man younger than 40 in good health and CMV-seronegative. Sample: PBMCs. The rearrangement links TRBV7-9 to TRBJ2-7; the D gene is possibly TRBD1 (6 bases). The CDR3 sequence: CASSLQQGHYEQYF. CDR3 coding DNA: TGTGCCAGCAGCTTACAACAGGGCCATTACGAGCAGTACTTC.